In this sample, the clone carrying this T cell receptor beta chain turned up many times. Its antigen is currently unknown. This sample is drawn from a study of T-cell reconstitution after alpha-beta-depleted transplantation in children. General study findings and limits: At day 60, the high TCRbeta diversity found in some patients originated from recipient T cells and thymic progenitors that had survived. Diversity and T-cell counts at one year after transplant derived mostly from new T cells.

TCRbeta library construction was performed incorporating unique molecular identifiers. TCRdb processed the PCR reads anew with MiXCR; each CDR3 protein has one entry. The sample yields under 300,000 distinct CDR3 sequences, 11% seen once. The length of the CDR3 is 16 residues. The germline gives CDR1 KGHSH, CDR2 LQKENI. V was pared by 8 bases and J by 0 bases, with 17 bases between. The sequencing used peripheral blood, collected 180 days after TCRalphabeta/CD19-depleted stem cell transplant. The chain is built from TRBV18 and TRBJ2-1; maybe TRBD1 (5 bases). The receptor comes from a male patient aged 2 to 10 who had a stem cell transplant for chronic granulomatous disease, so the T cells may come from the graft donor. The CDR3 DNA reads as TGTGCCAGCATAGAAGGGGCACTTAGCTCCTACAATGAGCAGTTCTTC. Its translation: CASIEGALSSYNEQFF. The full variable domain, rest sourced from reference TRBV18 and TRBJ2-1, is NAGVMQNPRHLVRRRGQEARLRCSPMKGHSHVYWYRQLPEEGLKFMVYLQKENIIDESGMPKERFSAEFPKEGPSILRIQQVVRGDSAAYFCASIEGALSSYNEQFFGPGTRLTVL.